This TCR beta chain was documented in a study of T cell responses to AZD1222 COVID-19 vaccine. Whole-study findings and limits: Every sample of the repertoires postdated the peak T cell response. Targeting of unmutated variant regions was reportedly seen in nearly half of spike-specific TCRs. Females outnumbered males among donors, who were mostly white British; clonal diversity was possibly underestimated.

The repertoire was sequenced with immunoSEQ multiplex PCR; TCRdb's copy has only in-frame clones and lacks some. The data show around 120,000 clones, about 90% seen once. With 1 base removed from V and 1 base from J, the gap between germline ends came to 8 bases. The CDR3 sequence is 15 residues long. Germline V gene sequence: CDR1 SGDLS, CDR2 YYNGEE. This clone was observed once. Its antigen remains unknown. The receptor was isolated from an adult in good health. The J gene is TRBJ2-2, the V gene TRBV9; no firm D call. Specimen: peripheral blood, collected on day 0 of AZD1222 vaccination. For the CDR3, the DNA is TGTGCCAGCAGCGTAACGGGCGAGAACACCGGGGAGCTGTTTTTT. This translates into CASSVTGENTGELFF.